Following are 28 T cell receptor beta chains from one sample sequenced in a study of T cell responses to AZD1222 COVID-19 vaccine. Clones were read by immunoSEQ multiplex PCR, and TCRdb kept only the in-frame ones, dropping some. Seen here are approximately 67,000 clones, 70% to 90% observed once, and the top ten hold about 28%. Sample: peripheral blood, taken 28 days after the second AZD1222 dose. The receptors come from an adult who received the AZD1222 COVID-19 vaccine.

The rearrangement uses TRBV19 and TRBJ1-6, with D perhaps matching TRBD1 (5 bases). The CDR3 runs to 13 residues. V lost 6 bases and J 8 bases, leaving 11 bases between the germline ends. Germline V gene sequence: CDR1 LNHDA, CDR2 SQIVND (reference sequence). CDR3 in amino acids: CASRGEGDSPLHF. As DNA, the CDR3 is TGTGCCAGTAGGGGGGAAGGAGATTCACCCCTCCACTTT.

The rearrangement joins TRBV19 to TRBJ1-1; tentatively, D is TRBD1 (5 bases). CDR3 length: 11 amino acids. Between the trimmed V and J ends, which lost 6 bases and 11 bases, there was a span of 13 bases. CDR1 and CDR2 (germline): LNHDA, SQIVND (reference sequence). CDR3 in amino acids: CASRAADKAFF. CDR3 nucleotides: TGTGCCAGTAGGGCTGCGGACAAGGCTTTCTTT.

The CDR3 is CASSYQQAGNTIYF. In DNA, the CDR3 is TGTGCCAGCAGTTACCAACAGGCTGGAAACACCATATATTTT. The chain couples TRBV6-5 to TRBJ1-3, with a tentative D call TRBD1 (5 bases). V lost 2 bases to trimming and J lost 2 bases, with 7 bases between them. From germline, CDR1 is MNHEY and CDR2 SVGAGI. The CDR3 is 14 amino acids.

The chain is built from TRBV19 and TRBJ1-1, with D possibly being TRBD1 (5 bases). CDR3 length equals 15 residues. Per germline, CDR1 LNHDA and CDR2 SQIVND (reference sequence). Trimming cost V 2 bases and J 0 bases, with 10 bases left between them. CDR3 in amino acids: CASSISTAMNTEAFF. The CDR3 DNA is TGTGCCAGTAGTATATCGACAGCAATGAACACTGAAGCTTTCTTT.

This chain links TRBV4-1 with TRBJ2-3; D might be TRBD1 (5 bases). The CDR3 is 16 residues long. Germline CDR1 reads MGHRA; CDR2 reads YSYEKL. V lost 5 bases, J lost 3 bases, and 18 bases lay in between. CDR3 nucleotides: TGCGCCAGCAGCGAGGTAGGGGCCTCTAATACAGATACGCAGTATTTT. Translated: CASSEVGASNTDTQYF.

The V gene is TRBV28, the J gene TRBJ2-7; 9 bases agree with TRBD2. J gave up 7 bases and V 9 bases, and 7 bases lay outside the gene matches. Germline CDR1 reads MDHEN; CDR2 reads SYDVKM. The CDR3 totals 12 residues. CDR3 sequence (DNA): TGTGCCAGTAGGGGACTAGCTCGGGAGCAGTACTTC. Translating it yields CASRGLAREQYF. Filled out from reference TRBV28 and TRBJ2-7, the complete variable domain reads DVKVTQSSRYLVKRTGEKVFLECVQDMDHENMFWYRQDPGLGLRLIYFSYDVKMKEKGDIPEGYSVSREKKERFSLILESASTNQTSMYLCASRGLAREQYFGPGTRLTVT.

CDR3 amino acids: CASSPIAGELFF. The DNA of the CDR3 is TGTGCCAGCAGCCCCATAGCCGGGGAGCTGTTTTTT. This sequence joins TRBV5-6 and TRBJ2-2; D uncertain. V was shortened by 4 bases and J by 6 bases, with 7 bases between the two germline ends. CDR1 and CDR2 (germline): SGHDT, YYEEEE. CDR3 length: 12 residues.

This clone was seen once. V gene TRBV3-1 (or the pseudogene TRBV3-2) combines with J gene TRBJ1-5; no clear D. This CDR3 has 12 amino acids. Trimming took 3 bases from V and 5 from J, leaving 5 bases between them. Looked up from germline, CDR1 is LGHDT and CDR2 is YNNKEL (reference sequence). The DNA for the CDR3 is TGTGCCAGCAGCCACGTGGATCAGCCCCAGCATTTT. It translates to CASSHVDQPQHF.

The chain couples TRBV2 to TRBJ2-5; D is uncertain. Germline CDR1 and CDR2: SNHLY and FYNNEI. The CDR3 is 11 residues long. With 1 base removed from V and 8 bases from J, the gap between germline ends came to 5 bases. CDR3 sequence reads: CASSEEGTQYF. The CDR3 DNA reads TGTGCCAGCAGTGAAGAGGGTACCCAGTACTTC. Together with reference TRBV2 and TRBJ2-5, the CDR3 gives the full variable domain: EPEVTQTPSHQVTQMGQEVILRCVPISNHLYFYWYRQILGQKVEFLVSFYNNEISEKSEIFDDQFSVERPDGSNFTLKIRSTKLEDSAMYFCASSEEGTQYFGPGTRLLVL.

The V call is TRBV29-1, the J call TRBJ1-1, with a possible D match to TRBD1 (5 bases). Trimming took 3 bases from V and 3 from J, leaving 14 bases between them. CDR1 SQVTM and CDR2 ANQGSEA come from the germline V gene. The CDR3 covers 14 residues. Written as DNA, the CDR3 is TGCAGCGTTGACGGGCAGGGACGACACACTGAAGCTTTCTTT. Protein sequence: CSVDGQGRHTEAFF.

This clone is medium-sized in the sample. V and J are TRBV4-2 and TRBJ1-2; D is perhaps TRBD1 (5 bases). The CDR3 loop spans 19 amino acids. Trimming left V 1 base short and J 6 bases short, with 27 bases between. Germline V gives CDR1 LGHNA, CDR2 YNFKEQ. CDR3 coding DNA: TGTGCCAGCAGCCAAGCTGGGGCGCAGGGATTTAATGTCAGGGATGGCTACACCTTC. Translated: CASSQAGAQGFNVRDGYTF.

The chain has TRBV9 and TRBJ2-2; tentative D call: TRBD1 (5 bases). Germline V lookup: CDR1 SGDLS, CDR2 YYNGEE. The CDR3 is 15 residues long. The germline V and J ends were trimmed by 0 bases and 6 bases, with 12 bases remaining between them. CDR3 protein: CASSVDQTAPGELFF. The CDR3 DNA is TGTGCCAGCAGCGTAGATCAGACAGCACCCGGGGAGCTGTTTTTT.

The J gene is TRBJ1-1, the V gene TRBV19, with 10 positions matching TRBD1. This CDR3 region has 15 residues. V shed 6 bases, J shed 8 bases, and the junction held 12 bases outside the gene matches. Germline V gene data show CDR1 as LNHDA and CDR2 as SQIVND (reference sequence). CDR3 loop: CASRPRSGQGVEAFF. The CDR3 DNA reads TGTGCCAGTAGACCCCGATCTGGACAGGGGGTAGAAGCTTTCTTT.

The chain joins TRBV11-3 to TRBJ1-1; D not resolved. CDR1 and CDR2 (germline): SGHNT, YENEEA. Deletions cut 0 bases from V and 3 bases from J, with 11 bases between. The CDR3 totals 15 residues. The CDR3 is CASSLESLEDTEAFF. As DNA, the CDR3 is TGTGCCAGCAGCTTAGAGTCTCTGGAAGACACTGAAGCTTTCTTT.

This chain connects TRBV7-6 to TRBJ1-1; D is perhaps TRBD1 (5 bases). This CDR3 spans 13 amino acids. Germline V gene sequence: CDR1 SGHVS, CDR2 FNYEAQ. V was trimmed by 5 bases and J by 9 bases, leaving 16 bases between them. The CDR3 sequence is CASSPQETFQAFF. CDR3 bases: TGTGCCAGCAGCCCACAGGAAACCTTTCAAGCTTTCTTT.

This CDR3 reads CASSATKDSEETQYF. Here the CDR3 DNA reads TGTGCCAGCAGCGCCACGAAGGACAGTGAAGAGACCCAGTACTTC. The chain links TRBV5-6 to TRBJ2-5; tentatively, D is TRBD1 (6 bases). CDR1 is SGHDT and CDR2 is YYEEEE in the germline V gene. The CDR3 length is 15 residues. Trimming took 4 bases from V and 3 from J, leaving 16 bases between them.

This chain joins TRBV5-1 and TRBJ2-6; 7 bases line up with TRBD1. This CDR3 is built from 16 residues. The germline CDR1 and CDR2 sequences are SGHRS and YFSETQ. The V and J ends lost 0 bases and 2 bases, in that order; junction bases with no gene match: 2. CDR3 sequence reads: CASSLEGATGANVLTF. The DNA for the CDR3 is TGCGCCAGCAGCTTGGAGGGGGCGACTGGGGCCAACGTCCTGACTTTC.

The V and J genes are TRBV11-3 and TRBJ1-1; D gene unclear. The CDR3 has 12 residues. Germline CDR1 and CDR2: SGHNT and YENEEA. The germline V and J ends were trimmed by 6 bases and 3 bases, with 8 bases remaining between them. CDR3 protein: CASRQIHTEAFF. The DNA for the CDR3 is TGTGCCAGCAGACAGATCCACACTGAAGCTTTCTTT.

The V call is TRBV10-1, the J call TRBJ2-1; 9 nucleotides agree with TRBD1. The germline V gene has CDR1 WNHNN and CDR2 SYGVQD (reference sequence). CDR3 length: 14 residues. V gave up 6 bases and J gave up 6 bases; unmatched junction bases: 6. The CDR3 coding sequence is TGCGCCAGCAGCCGGGACAGGGACCTCAATGAGCAGTTCTTC. This gives the protein CASSRDRDLNEQFF.

This chain joins TRBV10-2 and TRBJ2-7; 8 positions agree with TRBD1. Germline V gene lookup returns CDR1 WSHSY and CDR2 SAAADI. The CDR3 has 16 residues. The ends lost 0 bases at V and 4 bases at J; junction bases unmatched: 8. CDR3 loop: CASSESRGTGAYEQYF. CDR3 in DNA: TGCGCCAGCAGTGAGTCGAGGGGGACAGGAGCTTACGAGCAGTACTTC.

The V call is TRBV30, the J call TRBJ1-5; no firm D call. Trimming took off 1 base at V and 4 bases at J, with 5 bases between the two ends. This CDR3 is built from 12 residues. Germline lookup yields CDR1 GTSNPN and CDR2 SVGIG (reference sequence). The CDR3 DNA reads as TGTGCCTGGAGTGATTCGAATCAGCCCCAGCATTTT. Protein sequence: CAWSDSNQPQHF.

The chain joins TRBV28 to TRBJ2-7, with TRBD2 matching 11 bases. CDR3 length: 15 residues. V lost 5 bases and J lost 5; bases outside the gene matches: 8. CDR1 and CDR2 (germline): MDHEN, SYDVKM. CDR3 sequence: CASSQLSGRDHEQYF. CDR3 nucleotides: TGTGCCAGCAGTCAACTTAGCGGGAGGGACCACGAGCAGTACTTC. The full variable domain, its missing parts supplied by reference TRBV28 and TRBJ2-7, is DVKVTQSSRYLVKRTGEKVFLECVQDMDHENMFWYRQDPGLGLRLIYFSYDVKMKEKGDIPEGYSVSREKKERFSLILESASTNQTSMYLCASSQLSGRDHEQYFGPGTRLTVT.

The chain recombines TRBV7-8 with TRBJ2-7, with D hard to call. The CDR3 is 11 amino acids. Trimming stripped 5 bases from V and 5 bases from J, with 7 bases between. The germline CDR1 and CDR2 sequences are SGHVS and FQNEAQ. The CDR3 bases are TGTGCCAGCAGCCCTAATGACGAGCAGTACTTC. This gives the protein CASSPNDEQYF.

V is TRBV2 and J is TRBJ2-7, with no clear D. The CDR3 is 12 amino acids. V was shortened by 7 bases and J by 0 bases, with 7 bases between the two germline ends. Per germline, CDR1 SNHLY and CDR2 FYNNEI. In nucleotides, the CDR3 is TGTGCCAGCACCGTGACCTCCTACGAGCAGTACTTC. Its translation is CASTVTSYEQYF.

The chain couples TRBV6-5 to TRBJ2-7; TRBD1 agrees at 8 bases. The CDR3 length is 14 residues. Looked up from germline, CDR1 is MNHEY and CDR2 is SVGAGI. J gave up 6 bases and V 0 bases, and 4 bases lay outside the gene matches. Here the CDR3 reads CASSYSDRASEQYF. The DNA of the CDR3 is TGTGCCAGCAGTTACTCGGACAGGGCGAGCGAGCAGTACTTC.

The chain combines TRBV18 with TRBJ2-7, with 8 bases lining up with TRBD1. Trimming at V came to 2 bases and at J to 4 bases, leaving 13 bases not matched to a gene. This CDR3 is 17 amino acids long. The germline V gene has CDR1 KGHSH and CDR2 LQKENI. The CDR3 sequence: CASSPWLPGTGLYEQYF. The CDR3 region has the DNA TGTGCCAGCTCACCATGGCTTCCCGGGACAGGCCTATACGAGCAGTACTTC.

The V call is TRBV3-1 (or the pseudogene TRBV3-2), the J call TRBJ2-7, with TRBD1 matching 7 bases. This CDR3 contains 14 residues. Germline CDR1 LGHDT, CDR2 YNNKEL (reference sequence). The junction had 3 bases not matched to a gene; V was cut back by 1 base and J by 3 bases. In nucleotides, the CDR3 is TGTGCCAGCAGCCAAGGACAGGGCGACTACGAGCAGTACTTC. Translation gives CASSQGQGDYEQYF.

This clone is a singleton in its sample. V gene TRBV6-4 combines with J gene TRBJ2-2, with D possibly being TRBD1 (5 bases). The CDR3 loop spans 14 amino acids. With 6 bases removed from V and 7 bases from J, the gap between germline ends came to 15 bases. Germline V lookup: CDR1 MRHNA, CDR2 SNTAGT. The CDR3 loop reads CASSEQGFDGELFF. In DNA, the CDR3 is TGTGCCAGCAGCGAGCAGGGTTTTGACGGGGAGCTGTTTTTT.